The 19 T cell receptor beta chains in this list originate from one sample, sequenced in a study of blood T cell repertoires in COVID-19. TCRdb's table, derived via immunoSEQ multiplex PCR, lists solely in-frame clones and lacks some. This sample has 200,000 to 300,000 clones; around 87% occur once, and the top ten carry 2% to 3%. Material: peripheral blood. These receptors came from a woman between 50 and 59 years old with acute or convalescent COVID-19.

The chain carries TRBV10-3 and TRBJ2-3; a weak D match, TRBD2 (6 bases). This CDR3 has 14 residues. The ends were cut back, 6 bases at V and 3 bases at J, with 13 bases in the middle. The V gene's germline CDR1 is ENHRY and CDR2 SYGVKD. The CDR3 region is CAIRRDELTDTQYF. CDR3 nucleotides: TGTGCCATCAGGCGGGACGAATTGACAGATACGCAGTATTTT.

V is TRBV7-9 and J is TRBJ1-1, with D unresolved. V gave up 0 bases and J gave up 1 base, with 9 bases separating them. The germline gives CDR1 SEHNR, CDR2 FQNEAQ (reference sequence). This CDR3 is 15 amino acids long. The CDR3 loop is CASSLARLGNTEAFF. CDR3 DNA: TGTGCCAGCAGCTTAGCCAGGTTGGGGAACACTGAAGCTTTCTTT.

The chain recombines TRBV10-3 with TRBJ2-5, with TRBD2 matching over 8 bases. V lost 6 bases and J lost 4; bases outside the gene matches: 7. Per germline, CDR1 ENHRY and CDR2 SYGVKD. The CDR3 totals 14 residues. The CDR3 protein is CAIRKAGDGETQYF. DNA of the CDR3: TGTGCCATCAGAAAAGCGGGAGACGGAGAGACCCAGTACTTC.

J is TRBJ1-1 and V is TRBV24-1; D call uncertain. Trimming took 3 bases from V and 0 from J, leaving 7 bases between them. Germline V gene lookup returns CDR1 KGHDR and CDR2 SFDVKD. This CDR3 is 14 amino acids long. The CDR3 region has the DNA TGTGCCACCAGTGATCCGGGGATGAACACTGAAGCTTTCTTT. Translation gives CATSDPGMNTEAFF.

This sequence joins TRBV7-2 and TRBJ2-7; possible D gene TRBD1, 6 bases. This CDR3 comprises 15 residues. Trimming shortened V by 2 bases and J by 4 bases, and 15 bases separated the two germline ends. Germline V gene lookup returns CDR1 SGHTA and CDR2 FQGNSA. CDR3 DNA sequence: TGTGCCAGCAGCTTAACTCTAGCAGGACAGTACGAGCAGTACTTC. The encoded protein is CASSLTLAGQYEQYF.

This clone was found once. This chain joins TRBV25-1 and TRBJ1-2; 8 nucleotides match TRBD1. The CDR3 is made up of 16 amino acids. In germline, CDR1 is MGHDK, CDR2 SYGVNS. With 9 bases clipped from V and 1 base from J, the junction kept 13 bases outside the gene matches. CDR3 amino acids: CASLPGQDRYNYGYTF. The CDR3 nucleotides read TGTGCCAGTCTCCCGGGACAGGACCGATATAACTATGGCTACACCTTC.

This clone has only a few counts. The chain links TRBV7-8 to TRBJ2-1; the match to TRBD2 covers 8 bases. Trimming removed 2 bases from V and 8 bases from J; junction bases left unmatched: 5. This CDR3 is 14 amino acids long. Germline V lookup: CDR1 SGHVS, CDR2 FQNEAQ. Written as DNA, the CDR3 is TGTGCCAGCAGCTTACGGGAGGGAGTGGATGAGCAGTTCTTC. This sequence encodes CASSLREGVDEQFF.

This clone was counted once. This chain links TRBV18 with TRBJ2-2, with D possibly TRBD1 on 6 matching bases. Germline V gives CDR1 KGHSH, CDR2 LQKENI. The CDR3 totals 15 residues. V was clipped by 3 bases and J by 9 bases, with 17 bases between them. The CDR3 bases are TGTGCCAGCTCACCGCGGCAGGGGCCCACGAGGGAGCTGTTTTTT. Protein: CASSPRQGPTRELFF.

The V call is TRBV5-1, the J call TRBJ2-7, with D maybe TRBD1 (6 bases). Trimming took 0 bases from V and 6 from J, leaving 13 bases between them. This CDR3 spans 14 amino acids. The germline gives CDR1 SGHRS, CDR2 YFSETQ. CDR3 in amino acids: CASSLDRVRGEQYF. CDR3 nucleotide sequence: TGCGCCAGCAGCTTGGACAGGGTAAGGGGCGAGCAGTACTTC.

The V call is TRBV24-1, the J call TRBJ2-2; 7 bases align to TRBD1. This CDR3 is 16 amino acids long. Germline CDR1 and CDR2: KGHDR and SFDVKD. With 4 bases clipped from V and 4 bases from J, the junction kept 8 bases outside the gene matches. The CDR3 nucleotides are TGTGCCACCAGTGACTCCGGGACAGTTCTCACCGGGGAGCTGTTTTTT. This encodes CATSDSGTVLTGELFF.

This clone was observed a single time. The genes are TRBV4-2 and TRBJ1-5; unclear D gene. CDR3 length: 14 residues. CDR1 is LGHNA, CDR2 YNFKEQ, per germline. V was cut by 3 bases and J by 0 bases, with 6 bases left in between. The CDR3 nucleotides are TGTGCCAGCAGCCAGGGCTATAGCAATCAGCCCCAGCATTTT. Amino acids: CASSQGYSNQPQHF.

This chain connects TRBV27 to TRBJ2-5, with D possibly matching TRBD1 (6 bases). Germline assignment: CDR1 MNHEY and CDR2 SMNVEV (reference sequence). V lost 8 bases and J lost 4, with 14 bases in between. The CDR3 extends over 13 amino acids. CDR3 sequence (DNA): TGTGCCAGCTCGACAGGATCCGTAGAGACCCAGTACTTC. It codes for CASSTGSVETQYF.

This rearrangement joins TRBV18 to TRBJ2-3; maybe TRBD2 (6 bases). The CDR3 totals 14 residues. The germline gives CDR1 KGHSH, CDR2 LQKENI. Trimming took off 10 bases at V and 2 bases at J, with 16 bases between the two ends. The CDR3 nucleotides read TGTGCCACCTGCGTTAGCGGAGCCACAGATACGCAGTATTTT. Amino acids: CATCVSGATDTQYF.

The V call is TRBV9, the J call TRBJ1-6; possibly TRBD1 for D (6 bases). CDR1 and CDR2 from the germline V gene are SGDLS and YYNGEE. V shed 3 bases and J shed 8 bases, with 18 bases lying between them. The CDR3 extends over 16 amino acids. The CDR3 loop reads CASSEGQGNGYSPLHF. CDR3 DNA: TGTGCCAGCAGCGAGGGACAAGGGAATGGGTATTCACCCCTCCACTTT.

This sequence joins TRBV7-2 and TRBJ2-3; D is unresolved. This CDR3 has 14 residues. The germline CDR1 and CDR2 sequences are SGHTA and FQGNSA. V dropped 5 bases and J dropped 2 bases, with 11 bases sitting between them. The DNA of the CDR3 is TGTGCCAGCAGCCCCACTTTGATCACAGATACGCAGTATTTT. Protein: CASSPTLITDTQYF.

V and J are TRBV15 and TRBJ2-7; possibly TRBD2 for D (5 bases). Germline V gene data show CDR1 as LNHNV and CDR2 as YYDKDF (reference sequence). V was trimmed by 1 base and J by 2 bases, leaving 15 bases between them. This CDR3 is 16 amino acids long. The CDR3 protein is CATSRGEGLRAYEQYF. CDR3 nucleotide sequence: TGTGCCACCAGCAGAGGGGAAGGGTTGCGGGCCTACGAGCAGTACTTC.

There are a few counts of this clone. The chain has TRBV28 and TRBJ1-2; D remains unclear. V dropped 4 bases and J dropped 9 bases, with 9 bases sitting between them. The CDR3 loop spans 11 amino acids. CDR1 MDHEN and CDR2 SYDVKM come from the germline V gene. CDR3 loop: CASSSFRSYTF. The CDR3 nucleotides are TGTGCCAGCAGTTCCTTCAGGAGCTACACCTTC.

The rearrangement uses TRBV24-1 and TRBJ2-1; 12 nucleotides agree with TRBD2. With V trimmed by 4 bases and J by 7 bases, 10 bases remained unmatched. This CDR3 has 17 amino acids. Germline CDR1 is KGHDR and CDR2 is SFDVKD. The CDR3 nucleotides are TGTGCCACCAGTGACAAAACTAGCGGGAGGTGGAGTAATGAGCAGTTCTTC. As protein: CATSDKTSGRWSNEQFF.

V is TRBV2 and J is TRBJ2-6, with D maybe TRBD1 (6 bases). V was clipped by 2 bases and J by 4 bases, with 9 bases between them. The length of the CDR3 is 15 residues. CDR1 and CDR2 (germline): SNHLY, FYNNEI. CDR3 sequence: CASSETGTGANVLTF. DNA for the CDR3: TGTGCCAGCAGTGAAACCGGGACAGGGGCCAACGTCCTGACTTTC.